The table lists the clone carrying this T cell receptor (beta chain) with a count of one. Its antigen is as yet unknown. TCRdb's copy holds only in-frame clones and misses some; the assay was immunoSEQ multiplex PCR. The profile covers 650,000 to 700,000 clones, with less than 95% appearing a single time and about a third taken by the ten largest. Germline loops: CDR1 SGHTA, CDR2 FQGNSA. V lost 6 bases and J 0 bases, leaving 21 bases between the germline ends. This CDR3 is 18 amino acids long. This entry comes from a study of shared clonotypes between healthy human individuals. General study results and limits: The sole specimen, blood, was sampled, and tissue repertoires likely differ. Sequencing depth was expected to influence donor clonotype sharing. Despite large depth, rarefaction showed incomplete sorted-subset sequencing. The study found roughly 5% of naive CD4 clonotypes shared across several donors.

This chain connects TRBV7-2 to TRBJ2-1; D remains ambiguous. The TCR comes from a man aged 18 to 30 in good health. Some clones in this sample may be carry-over from other donors' samples. Sequencing was performed on memory CD8+ T cells from PBMCs. Subset defined: CD45RO+ cells pooled with CCR7-negative TemRA cells. CDR3 sequence reads: CASRSASFISLSYNEQFF. The CDR3 DNA sequence: TGTGCCAGCAGGTCGGCTAGTTTTATATCCCTCTCCTACAATGAGCAGTTCTTC.